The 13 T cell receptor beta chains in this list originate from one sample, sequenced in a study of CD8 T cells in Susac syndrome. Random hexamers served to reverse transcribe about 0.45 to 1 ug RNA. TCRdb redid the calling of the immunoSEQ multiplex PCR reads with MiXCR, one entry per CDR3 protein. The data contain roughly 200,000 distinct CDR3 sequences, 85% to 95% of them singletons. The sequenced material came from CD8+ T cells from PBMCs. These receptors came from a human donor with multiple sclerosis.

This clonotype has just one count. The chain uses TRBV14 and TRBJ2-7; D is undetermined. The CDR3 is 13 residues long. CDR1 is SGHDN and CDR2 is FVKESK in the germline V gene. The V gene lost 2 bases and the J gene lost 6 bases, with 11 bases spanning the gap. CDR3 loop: CASSQYTRSEQYF. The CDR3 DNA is TGTGCCAGCAGCCAATATACGAGGAGCGAGCAGTACTTC.

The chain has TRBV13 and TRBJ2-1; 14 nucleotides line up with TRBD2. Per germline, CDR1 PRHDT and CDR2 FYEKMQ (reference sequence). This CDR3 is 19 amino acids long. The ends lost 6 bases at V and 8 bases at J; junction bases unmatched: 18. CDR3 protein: CASSTSTPGLAGVGDEQFF. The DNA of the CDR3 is TGTGCCAGCAGTACCTCTACTCCGGGACTAGCGGGAGTTGGGGATGAGCAGTTCTTC.

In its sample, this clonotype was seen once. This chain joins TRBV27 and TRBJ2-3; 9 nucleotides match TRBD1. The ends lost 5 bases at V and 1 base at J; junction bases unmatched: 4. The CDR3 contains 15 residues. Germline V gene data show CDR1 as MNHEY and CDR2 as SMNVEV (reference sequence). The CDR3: CASSPWDRGTDTQYF. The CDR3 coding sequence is TGTGCCAGCAGTCCGTGGGACAGGGGCACAGATACGCAGTATTTT.

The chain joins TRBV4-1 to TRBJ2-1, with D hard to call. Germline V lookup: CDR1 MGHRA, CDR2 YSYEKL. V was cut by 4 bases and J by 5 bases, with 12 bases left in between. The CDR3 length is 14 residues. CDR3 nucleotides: TGCGCCAGCAGCCTAAAGTCCTTTGACAATGAGCAGTTCTTC. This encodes CASSLKSFDNEQFF.

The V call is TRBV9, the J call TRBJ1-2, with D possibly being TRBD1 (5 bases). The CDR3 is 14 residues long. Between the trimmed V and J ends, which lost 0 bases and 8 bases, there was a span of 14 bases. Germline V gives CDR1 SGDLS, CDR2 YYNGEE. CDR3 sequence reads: CASSVEGAPGGYTF. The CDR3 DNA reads TGTGCCAGCAGCGTAGAAGGGGCACCTGGGGGCTACACCTTC.

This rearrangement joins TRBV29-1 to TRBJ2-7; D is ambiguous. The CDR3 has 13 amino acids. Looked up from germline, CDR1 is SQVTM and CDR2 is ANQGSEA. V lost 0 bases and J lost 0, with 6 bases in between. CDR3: CSVEERSSYEQYF. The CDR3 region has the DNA TGCAGCGTTGAAGAAAGAAGCTCCTACGAGCAGTACTTC.

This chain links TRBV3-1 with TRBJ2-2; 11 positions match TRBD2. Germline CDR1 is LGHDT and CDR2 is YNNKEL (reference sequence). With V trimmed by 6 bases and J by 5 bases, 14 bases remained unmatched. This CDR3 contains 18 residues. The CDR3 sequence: CASSPPIAGGPVTGELFF. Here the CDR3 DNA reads TGTGCCAGCAGTCCCCCCATAGCGGGGGGGCCTGTAACCGGGGAGCTGTTTTTT.

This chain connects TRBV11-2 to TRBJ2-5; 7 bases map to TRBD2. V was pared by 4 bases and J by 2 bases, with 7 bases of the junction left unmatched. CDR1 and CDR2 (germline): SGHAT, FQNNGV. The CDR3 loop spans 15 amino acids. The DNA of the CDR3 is TGTGCCAGCAGCTCCTGGACTAGTCCTCAAGAGACCCAGTACTTC. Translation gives CASSSWTSPQETQYF.

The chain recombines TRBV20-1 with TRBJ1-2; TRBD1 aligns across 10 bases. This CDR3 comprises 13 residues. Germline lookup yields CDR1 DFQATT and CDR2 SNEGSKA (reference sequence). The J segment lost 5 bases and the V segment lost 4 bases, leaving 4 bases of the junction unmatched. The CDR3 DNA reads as TGCAGTGCTACTGGGACAGGGGATTATGGCTACACCTTC. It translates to CSATGTGDYGYTF.

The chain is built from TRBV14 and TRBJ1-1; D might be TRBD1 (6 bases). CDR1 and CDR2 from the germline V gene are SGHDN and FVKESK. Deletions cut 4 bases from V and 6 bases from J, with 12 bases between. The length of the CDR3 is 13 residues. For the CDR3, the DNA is TGTGCCAGCAGCCCGACAGGAGGGGCTGAAGCTTTCTTT. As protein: CASSPTGGAEAFF.

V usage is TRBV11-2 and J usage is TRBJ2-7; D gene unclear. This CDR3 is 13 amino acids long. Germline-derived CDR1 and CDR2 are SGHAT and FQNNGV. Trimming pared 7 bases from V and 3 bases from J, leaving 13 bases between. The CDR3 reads CASTSGSNYEQYF. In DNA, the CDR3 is TGTGCCAGCACCTCGGGTTCCAACTACGAGCAGTACTTC.

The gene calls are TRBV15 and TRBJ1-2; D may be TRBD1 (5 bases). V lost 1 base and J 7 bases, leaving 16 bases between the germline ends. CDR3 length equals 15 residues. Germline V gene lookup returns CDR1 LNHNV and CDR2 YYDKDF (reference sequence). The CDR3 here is CATSRVAGDAAGYTF. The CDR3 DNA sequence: TGTGCCACCAGCAGAGTGGCGGGGGATGCGGCTGGCTACACCTTC.

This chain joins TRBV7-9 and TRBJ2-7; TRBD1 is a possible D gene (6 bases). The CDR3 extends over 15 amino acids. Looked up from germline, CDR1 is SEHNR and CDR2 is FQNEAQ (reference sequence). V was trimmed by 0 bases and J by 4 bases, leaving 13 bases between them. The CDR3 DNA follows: TGTGCCAGCAGCTTAGCGCTAGGACAGTTATACGAGCAGTACTTC. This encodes CASSLALGQLYEQYF.